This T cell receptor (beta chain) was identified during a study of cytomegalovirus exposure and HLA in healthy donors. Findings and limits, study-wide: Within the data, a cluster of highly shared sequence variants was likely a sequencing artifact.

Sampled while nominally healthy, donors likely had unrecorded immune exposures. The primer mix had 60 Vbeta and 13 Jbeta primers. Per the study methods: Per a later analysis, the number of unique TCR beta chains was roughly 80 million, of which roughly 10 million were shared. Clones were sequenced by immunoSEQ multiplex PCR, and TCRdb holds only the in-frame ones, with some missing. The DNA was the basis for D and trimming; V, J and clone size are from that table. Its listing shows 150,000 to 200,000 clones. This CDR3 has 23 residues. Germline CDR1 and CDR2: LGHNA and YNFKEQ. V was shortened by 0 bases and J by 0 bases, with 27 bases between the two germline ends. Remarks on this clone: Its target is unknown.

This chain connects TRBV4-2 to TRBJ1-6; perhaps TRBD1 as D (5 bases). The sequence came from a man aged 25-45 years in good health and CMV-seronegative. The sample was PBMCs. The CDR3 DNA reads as TGTGCCAGCAGCCAAGATTTAACGAGGACACGTCCTTCCCAGGGCTCCTATAATTCACCCCTCCACTTT. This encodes CASSQDLTRTRPSQGSYNSPLHF.